The 6 T cell receptor beta chains below all came from one sample that was sequenced in a study of Ad26.COV2.S vaccination and SARS-CoV-2 variants. As for treatment: some 20 received Ad26.COV2.S at low or high dose, single or two shots; 5 received placebo; per-sample allocation not given. All samples were drawn on day 63, counting from the first vaccine or placebo injection. The table came from immunoSEQ multiplex PCR; TCRdb's copy has only in-frame clones and leaves some out. The data hold approximately 420,000 clones, with 75% to 90% observed a single time. The starting material was peripheral blood, obtained in a trial of Ad26.COV2.S vaccine versus placebo. The receptors were gathered from a person between 18 and 60 years old who received the Ad26.COV2.S COVID-19 vaccine or a placebo.

V usage is TRBV24-1 and J usage is TRBJ2-1; the D is unclear. From germline, CDR1 is KGHDR and CDR2 SFDVKD. The length of the CDR3 is 14 residues. V gave up 2 bases and J gave up 8 bases, with 12 bases separating them. Written as DNA, the CDR3 is TGTGCCACCAGTGATTCCCCGATAGTGGATGAGCAGTTCTTC. Translation: CATSDSPIVDEQFF.

The chain joins TRBV19 to TRBJ2-2; no firm D call. V was clipped by 1 base and J by 4 bases, with 4 bases between them. The germline V gene has CDR1 LNHDA and CDR2 SQIVND (reference sequence). This CDR3 region has 13 residues. The CDR3 region has the DNA TGTGCCAGTAGTATAGGGTCCACCGGGGAGCTGTTTTTT. Amino acids: CASSIGSTGELFF.

The chain employs TRBV29-1 and TRBJ1-1; 9 nucleotides align to TRBD1. This CDR3 is 13 amino acids long. The germline CDR1 and CDR2 sequences are SQVTM and ANQGSEA. V shed 4 bases and J 9 bases; nucleotides not matched to a gene: 9. In DNA form, the CDR3 reads TGCAGCGTTGCCCGGGACAGGGAGGGCCAAGCTTTCTTT. It translates to CSVARDREGQAFF.

J is TRBJ1-2 and V is TRBV7-8; 7 bases match TRBD1. The germline V gene encodes CDR1 SGHVS and CDR2 FQNEAQ. The CDR3 spans 15 residues. Trimming removed 5 bases from V and 2 bases from J; junction bases left unmatched: 8. The CDR3 bases are TGTGCCAGCAGCCCAAGACAGGGTGTCAACTATGGCTACACCTTC. Protein product: CASSPRQGVNYGYTF.

The rearrangement joins TRBV19 to TRBJ1-5; no clear D. Germline lookup yields CDR1 LNHDA and CDR2 SQIVND (reference sequence). V dropped 5 bases and J dropped 1 base, with 9 bases sitting between them. The CDR3 runs 14 residues. The CDR3 nucleotides are TGTGCCAGTAGTTTGCGAGGGAGCAATCAGCCCCAGCATTTT. It is translated as CASSLRGSNQPQHF.

The chain recombines TRBV19 with TRBJ1-5; tentatively, D is TRBD1 (6 bases). The CDR3 spans 15 residues. V lost 7 bases and J lost 4, with 17 bases in between. Germline V gene lookup returns CDR1 LNHDA and CDR2 SQIVND (reference sequence). The chain's CDR3 is CASMTQGEGNQPQHF. In DNA, the CDR3 is TGTGCCAGTATGACACAGGGCGAGGGGAATCAGCCCCAGCATTTT.